The source of this TCR beta chain is a study of blood T cell repertoires in COVID-19. Study as a whole: Whether acute or convalescent, the COVID-19 samples came from the United States, Italy and Spain. The cDNA or gDNA used as material had been derived from T cells, B-cell-depleted T cells, or PBMCs.

Assignment of participants to cohorts was predicated upon participant-reported clinical history. Donors in Cohort 3 who had recovered were those with two negative PCRs, healthcare professional clearance, or resolution of their symptoms. Data came from immunoSEQ multiplex PCR; TCRdb stores just in-frame clones and leaves some out. Of under 200,000 clones listed, 88% are singletons. This CDR3 is 14 amino acids long. Germline trimming cut 2 bases from V and 4 bases from J; bases unmatched to any gene: 5. Germline CDR1 is SEHNR and CDR2 is FQNEAQ (reference sequence). The chain has TRBV7-9 and TRBJ2-7, with 7 bases aligning to TRBD1. Sequencing input: PBMCs or T cells enriched from blood (not recorded which). The TCR sequence derives from a woman aged 45 to 65 who had recovered from COVID-19. The DNA of the CDR3 is TGTGCCAGCAGCTTAAGGGACAGCCCATACGAGCAGTACTTC. This codes for CASSLRDSPYEQYF.